This passage covers 21 T cell receptor beta chains from one sample sequenced in a study of OX40 agonist ivuxolimab in advanced cancers. Some clones are missing from TCRdb's copy, which holds only in-frame ones; the method was immunoSEQ multiplex PCR. The table records 22,000 or so clones, approximately 91% of them present only once. Here the sequenced sample was CD4+ or CD8+ T cells sorted from blood, taken in a trial of the OX40 agonist ivuxolimab. These receptors were taken from an adult with an advanced solid tumor such as melanoma, head and neck, liver or kidney cancer.

The table lists this clone with a few counts. The V call is TRBV7-9, the J call TRBJ1-1; no firm D call. Germline CDR1 SEHNR, CDR2 FQNEAQ (reference sequence). The CDR3 extends over 14 amino acids. Deletions cut 0 bases from V and 7 bases from J, with 12 bases between. The DNA of the CDR3 is TGTGCCAGCAGCTTAGCTTCTGAATCGGGTGAAGCTTTCTTT. Its translation: CASSLASESGEAFF.

The chain combines TRBV4-2 with TRBJ2-5; D not certain. This CDR3 spans 14 amino acids. The germline CDR1 and CDR2 sequences are LGHNA and YNFKEQ. The V end lost 0 bases, the J end lost 7 bases, and 12 bases lay between the germline ends. DNA of the CDR3: TGTGCCAGCAGCCAAGAGGGGTCAAAGGGGACCCAGTACTTC. It specifies CASSQEGSKGTQYF.

The chain recombines TRBV5-8 with TRBJ2-7, with D unclear. There are 12 residues in the CDR3. Germline-derived CDR1 and CDR2 are SGHTS and YDEGEE. Trimming removed 4 bases at V and 2 bases at J, with 7 bases between. The CDR3 nucleotides read TGTGCCAGCAGCCGGGCCGCCTACGAGCAGTACTTC. Translation: CASSRAAYEQYF.

The chain recombines TRBV6-5 with TRBJ1-1, with TRBD1 as a possible D gene (5 bases). Trimming removed 5 bases from V and 5 bases from J, with 12 bases in between. The CDR3 is made up of 13 amino acids. The germline CDR1 and CDR2 sequences are MNHEY and SVGAGI. In DNA, the CDR3 is TGTGCCAGCAGTGATCTAGGGGTAACTGAAGCTTTCTTT. Protein: CASSDLGVTEAFF.

The chain joins TRBV11-2 to TRBJ2-4, with 7 bases lining up with TRBD1. The CDR3 contains 15 residues. The junction had 10 bases not matched to a gene; V was cut back by 5 bases and J by 6 bases. Germline V CDR1 and CDR2: SGHAT, FQNNGV. The chain's CDR3 is CASSPIQQGSNIQYF. The CDR3 DNA sequence: TGTGCCAGCAGCCCGATACAACAGGGGTCAAACATTCAGTACTTC.

This rearrangement joins TRBV30 to TRBJ2-7; 12 nucleotides match TRBD1. This CDR3 is 14 amino acids long. Germline CDR1 GTSNPN, CDR2 SVGIG (reference sequence). Germline trimming cut 1 base from V and 5 bases from J; bases unmatched to any gene: 3. The CDR3 nucleotides are TGTGCCTGGAGTGCCGGGACAGGGGGCAACGAGCAGTACTTC. Translating it yields CAWSAGTGGNEQYF.

V is TRBV6-5 and J is TRBJ2-2; D is unclear. The ends were cut back, 0 bases at V and 3 bases at J, with 8 bases in the middle. CDR3 length: 15 amino acids. In germline, CDR1 is MNHEY, CDR2 SVGAGI. The CDR3 loop reads CASSYSSLDTGELFF. The CDR3 nucleotides read TGTGCCAGCAGTTACTCGTCATTGGACACCGGGGAGCTGTTTTTT.

This clone was detected once. The chain has TRBV7-3 and TRBJ2-1; 9 bases line up with TRBD2. V lost 1 base and J lost 7; bases outside the gene matches: 5. Germline CDR1 and CDR2: SGHTA and FQGTGA. The CDR3 spans 15 residues. This chain's CDR3 is CASSLSGRAGNEQFF. The CDR3 DNA is TGTGCCAGCAGCTTAAGCGGGAGGGCCGGAAATGAGCAGTTCTTC.

This clone occurred once. This rearrangement joins TRBV19 to TRBJ2-1; TRBD2 is a possible D gene (6 bases). Per germline, CDR1 LNHDA and CDR2 SQIVND (reference sequence). V gave up 3 bases and J gave up 3 bases, with 21 bases separating them. This CDR3 comprises 18 residues. CDR3 amino acids: CASSMVEAGMGLYNEQFF. The CDR3 region has the DNA TGTGCCAGTAGTATGGTAGAAGCAGGGATGGGACTCTACAATGAGCAGTTCTTC. Supplemented by reference TRBV19 and TRBJ2-1, the full variable domain reads DGGITQSPKYLFRKEGQNVTLSCEQNLNHDAMYWYRQDPGQGLRLIYYSQIVNDFQKGDIAEGYSVSREKKESFPLTVTSAQKNPTAFYLCASSMVEAGMGLYNEQFFGPGTRLTVL.

V is TRBV7-9 and J is TRBJ1-1; D uncertain. Trimming took 2 bases from V and 1 from J, leaving 5 bases between them. The CDR3 sequence is 13 residues long. Germline V CDR1 and CDR2: SEHNR, FQNEAQ (reference sequence). The CDR3 sequence is CASSLSGNTEAFF. CDR3 DNA: TGTGCCAGCAGCTTAAGTGGGAACACTGAAGCTTTCTTT.

The chain couples TRBV11-2 to TRBJ2-2; 10 bases agree with TRBD2. The germline gives CDR1 SGHAT, CDR2 FQNNGV. Germline trimming cut 5 bases from V and 9 bases from J; bases unmatched to any gene: 18. The CDR3 is made up of 18 amino acids. The CDR3 protein is CASSPRPGLATPERELFF. The CDR3 DNA reads TGTGCCAGCAGCCCTAGACCGGGACTAGCGACGCCCGAAAGGGAGCTGTTTTTT.

This chain connects TRBV11-3 to TRBJ2-3; 7 bases fit TRBD1. This CDR3 has 13 residues. The V and J ends lost 3 bases and 6 bases, in that order; junction bases with no gene match: 3. Germline CDR1 reads SGHNT; CDR2 reads YENEEA. This CDR3 reads CASSFTTGDTQYF. The CDR3, as DNA: TGTGCCAGCAGCTTCACGACAGGGGATACGCAGTATTTT.

The chain recombines TRBV7-3 with TRBJ2-3, with 9 bases aligning to TRBD1. Germline CDR1 SGHTA, CDR2 FQGTGA. V dropped 5 bases and J dropped 1; count of bases not matched to a gene: 7. This CDR3 contains 16 residues. DNA of the CDR3: TGTGCCAGCAGCACCGGGACAGGGCTGGGCACAGATACGCAGTATTTT. Translation gives CASSTGTGLGTDTQYF.

This rearrangement joins TRBV9 to TRBJ1-2, with D unresolved. The CDR3 is made up of 16 amino acids. The V gene lost 0 bases and the J gene lost 2 bases, with 14 bases spanning the gap. Per the germline V gene, CDR1 is SGDLS and CDR2 is YYNGEE. The CDR3 nucleotides read TGTGCCAGCAGCGTAGTGCTGTCTAGCCGCAACTATGGCTACACCTTC. Translation: CASSVVLSSRNYGYTF.

This chain uses TRBV7-9 with TRBJ1-1; 7 nucleotides agree with TRBD1. The CDR3 totals 13 residues. The J segment lost 4 bases and the V segment lost 2 bases, leaving 1 base of the junction unmatched. The V gene's germline CDR1 is SEHNR and CDR2 FQNEAQ (reference sequence). CDR3 sequence: CASSLPGGTEAFF. Here the CDR3 DNA reads TGTGCCAGCAGCTTACCAGGGGGCACTGAAGCTTTCTTT.

The V and J genes are TRBV4-2 and TRBJ2-5; D unclear. The CDR3 totals 17 residues. Deletions cut 4 bases from V and 5 bases from J, with 23 bases between. The germline V gene encodes CDR1 LGHNA and CDR2 YNFKEQ. The CDR3 region has the DNA TGTGCCAGCAGCCGGAGCTTAGCCGGAAGCCTCTGGGAGACCCAGTACTTC. Translating gives CASSRSLAGSLWETQYF.

This sequence joins TRBV5-4 and TRBJ2-1; 9 bases are a match to TRBD1. The V and J ends lost 0 bases and 13 bases, in that order; junction bases with no gene match: 8. The CDR3 is 14 residues long. Germline V gives CDR1 SGHNT, CDR2 YYREEE (reference sequence). CDR3 DNA: TGTGCCAGCAGCTTGGAATGGGGGGACAGGGAACAGTTCTTC. Translation gives CASSLEWGDREQFF.

This clone was seen once. The chain combines TRBV14 with TRBJ2-3, with unresolved D. Germline V CDR1 and CDR2: SGHDN, FVKESK. The V and J ends lost 3 bases and 0 bases respectively, with 4 bases between them. The CDR3 totals 13 residues. The CDR3 loop reads CASSHSSTDTQYF. CDR3 bases: TGTGCCAGCAGCCACAGCAGCACAGATACGCAGTATTTT.

The rearrangement uses TRBV6-5 and TRBJ2-7; D remains ambiguous. From germline, CDR1 is MNHEY and CDR2 SVGAGI. V was shortened by 5 bases and J by 0 bases, with 8 bases between the two germline ends. The CDR3 has 13 residues. CDR3 in DNA: TGTGCCAGCAGTCTTACCAGCTCCTACGAGCAGTACTTC. As protein: CASSLTSSYEQYF.

The CDR3 coding sequence is TGTGCCAGCAGTCCCTCGCCTAGCGGGGTCCAAGAGACCCAGTACTTC. Its translation is CASSPSPSGVQETQYF. The V gene is TRBV27, the J gene TRBJ2-5, with TRBD2 matching over 9 bases. Germline CDR1 MNHEY, CDR2 SMNVEV (reference sequence). This CDR3 has 16 residues. The J segment lost 1 base and the V segment lost 5 bases, leaving 8 bases of the junction unmatched.

This chain uses TRBV9 with TRBJ2-5; 13 nucleotides align to TRBD2. The CDR3 runs 15 residues. The germline V gene has CDR1 SGDLS and CDR2 YYNGEE. The V gene end was trimmed by 2 bases and the J gene end by 5 bases; junction bases not matched to a gene: 3. The CDR3 DNA reads TGTGCCAGCAGCGTGGGACTAGCGGGGTTGGAGACCCAGTACTTC. It specifies CASSVGLAGLETQYF.